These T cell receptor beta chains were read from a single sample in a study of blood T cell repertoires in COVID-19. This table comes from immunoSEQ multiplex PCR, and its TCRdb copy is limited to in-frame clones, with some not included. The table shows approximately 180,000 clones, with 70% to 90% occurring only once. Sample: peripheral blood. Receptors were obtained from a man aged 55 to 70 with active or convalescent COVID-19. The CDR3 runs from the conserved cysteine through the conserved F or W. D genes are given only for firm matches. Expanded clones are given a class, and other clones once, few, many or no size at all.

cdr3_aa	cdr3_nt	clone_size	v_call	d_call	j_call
CASRPGLAGKETQYF	TGTGCCAGCAGGCCGGGACTAGCGGGCAAAGAGACCCAGTACTTC	-	TRBV6-5	TRBD2	TRBJ2-5
CATSRVVPNSPLHF	TGTGCCACCAGCAGAGTAGTTCCCAATTCACCCCTCCACTTT	-	TRBV15	-	TRBJ1-6
CASSPSVSNQPQHF	TGTGCCAGCAGCCCATCAGTGAGCAATCAGCCCCAGCATTTT	-	TRBV3-1/TRBV3-2	-	TRBJ1-5
CASSQGTAGRQETQYF	TGTGCCAGCAGCCAAGGAACAGCGGGGCGCCAAGAGACCCAGTACTTC	-	TRBV4-2	TRBD2	TRBJ2-5
CASSWGHRKDEQYF	TGCGCCAGCAGCTGGGGACACCGAAAGGACGAGCAGTACTTC	-	TRBV5-1	-	TRBJ2-7
CASSVAIGGRVASTDTQYF	TGTGCCAGCAGCGTAGCTATCGGAGGGCGGGTTGCTAGCACAGATACGCAGTATTTT	-	TRBV9	-	TRBJ2-3
CASSPRDNNYEQYF	TGTGCCAGCAGCCCACGGGACAACAACTACGAGCAGTACTTC	-	TRBV9	-	TRBJ2-7
CASSSRQANYGYTF	TGTGCCAGCAGTTCCAGACAGGCGAACTATGGCTACACCTTC	-	TRBV6-5	-	TRBJ1-2
CALTRPSSTEAFF	TGTGCCCTAACTAGACCCTCGAGCACTGAAGCTTTCTTT	-	TRBV6-5	-	TRBJ1-1
CASSQGRSYNEQFF	TGTGCCAGCAGTCAGGGTAGGTCCTACAATGAGCAGTTCTTC	-	TRBV5-6	-	TRBJ2-1
CASSIAGQDGINEQFF	TGTGCCAGTAGTATAGCGGGACAGGATGGGATCAATGAGCAGTTCTTC	-	TRBV19	TRBD1	TRBJ2-1
CASSLGQAGSQFF	TGCGCCAGCAGCTTAGGACAGGCCGGTTCACAGTTCTTC	-	TRBV5-1	TRBD1	TRBJ2-1
CASSLGGTGNYEQYF	TGCGCCAGCAGCTTGGGGGGCACAGGGAACTACGAGCAGTACTTC	-	TRBV5-1	-	TRBJ2-7
CASSPGGTGNTIYF	TGCGCCAGCAGCCCCGGGGGGACTGGAAACACCATATATTTT	-	TRBV5-1	-	TRBJ1-3
CASSLGVGQGRYGYTF	TGTGCCAGCAGCTTGGGGGTTGGACAGGGCCGATATGGCTACACCTTC	many	TRBV7-9	TRBD1	TRBJ1-2
CASSQAWRGEQETQYF	TGTGCCAGCAGCCAAGCCTGGCGGGGGGAACAAGAGACCCAGTACTTC	-	TRBV3-1/TRBV3-2	TRBD2	TRBJ2-5
CASSRTGNNQPQHF	TGTGCCAGCAGCAGGACAGGGAACAATCAGCCCCAGCATTTT	-	TRBV7-2	TRBD1	TRBJ1-5
CASSMMKAGGEKLFF	TGTGCCAGTAGTATGATGAAGGCAGGGGGCGAAAAACTGTTTTTT	few	TRBV19	TRBD1	TRBJ1-4
CASSLWSAGELFF	TGTGCCAGCAGCTTATGGTCAGCCGGGGAGCTGTTTTTT	-	TRBV11-2	-	TRBJ2-2
CASSPGQGSFNYGYTF	TGTGCCAGCTCACCGGGACAGGGGTCCTTTAACTATGGCTACACCTTC	-	TRBV18	TRBD1	TRBJ1-2
CASSLRTGRGAFF	TGCGCCAGCAGCCTCCGGACAGGGAGGGGTGCTTTCTTT	once	TRBV5-1	TRBD1	TRBJ1-1
CASSVRGRSVTEAFF	TGTGCCAGCAGCGTGAGGGGGCGCTCTGTAACTGAAGCTTTCTTT	-	TRBV9	TRBD1	TRBJ1-1
CASSENIQGFEQFF	TGTGCCAGCAGTGAAAATATCCAGGGGTTCGAGCAGTTCTTC	-	TRBV2	-	TRBJ2-1
CASSNKTRGSYQPQHF	TGTGCCAGCAGCAATAAGACCAGGGGGTCGTATCAGCCCCAGCATTTT	-	TRBV21-1	-	TRBJ1-5
CASRGHTNTEAFF	TGCGCCAGCAGGGGACACACGAACACTGAAGCTTTCTTT	-	TRBV4-1	-	TRBJ1-1
CASSLEGAPQTDTQYF	TGCGCCAGCAGCTTGGAAGGGGCACCCCAAACAGATACGCAGTATTTT	-	TRBV5-1	-	TRBJ2-3
CASSSSWASRRNEKLFF	TGTGCCAGCAGCTCCTCCTGGGCCTCAAGAAGGAATGAAAAACTGTTTTTT	-	TRBV14	-	TRBJ1-4
CASSRGLVPGQGDEQYF	TGTGCCAGCAGCCGGGGCTTGGTCCCGGGACAGGGGGACGAGCAGTACTTC	once	TRBV4-2	TRBD1	TRBJ2-7
CASSPQVLNQPQHF	TGTGCCAGCAGCCCACAGGTTCTCAATCAGCCCCAGCATTTT	-	TRBV7-2	-	TRBJ1-5